This T cell receptor (beta chain) was captured in a study of blood T cell repertoires in COVID-19. The assay was immunoSEQ multiplex PCR, and TCRdb's table has in-frame clones only and misses some. The sample holds 75,000 to 100,000 clones, about nine tenths seen once. CDR1 is SNHLY and CDR2 is FYNNEI in the germline V gene. The CDR3 spans 15 residues. J lost 7 bases, V lost 6 bases, and 6 bases had no gene match. This clone has more than one count but fewer than ten. Sequenced input: peripheral blood. The V call is TRBV2, the J call TRBJ2-2, with 12 bases that match TRBD2. This receptor was obtained from a woman at least 80 years old with acute or convalescent COVID-19. CDR3 coding DNA: TGTGCCAGCAGCTGGACTAGCGGGAATGGCGGGGAGCTGTTTTTT. Residues: CASSWTSGNGGELFF.